A single T cell receptor beta chain is shown here with its context. The antigen remains unidentified. With 0 bases removed from V and 5 bases from J, the gap between germline ends came to 7 bases. Germline CDR1 and CDR2: MNHNY and SVGAGI (reference sequence). The CDR3 has 14 residues. The data were obtained in a study of cytomegalovirus exposure and HLA in healthy donors. The PCR made use of 60 Vbeta and 13 Jbeta primers. Clones were read by immunoSEQ multiplex PCR, and TCRdb kept only the in-frame ones, dropping some. The sample has around 150,000 clones; 80% are singletons. General study findings and limits: Later genetic work tied a missense DCLRE1C variant to beta-chain V and J trimming.

The material sequenced was PBMCs. The sequence derives from a man aged 25 to 45 in good health and CMV-seronegative. The chain combines TRBV6-6 with TRBJ1-4; D may be TRBD1 (5 bases). The CDR3 spells CASSYSRQNEKLFF. In DNA, the CDR3 is TGTGCCAGCAGTTACTCCCGACAGAATGAAAAACTGTTTTTT.